One sample yielded the 17 T cell receptor beta chains listed below, sequenced in a study of shared clonotypes between healthy human individuals. Measured with immunoSEQ multiplex PCR; TCRdb has only the in-frame clones, and not every one. Counted here are 550,000 to 850,000 clones, over 60% occurring once; the ten biggest clones make up less than 2%. Sequencing input: memory CD4+ T cells sorted from blood. This sample's subset: CD45RA-negative fraction. The receptors shown here come from a woman in her 30s in good health.

The table lists this clone with a few counts. The chain links TRBV5-1 to TRBJ2-1; a possible D gene is TRBD1 (6 bases). Trimming cost V 4 bases and J 4 bases, with 15 bases left between them. The CDR3 length is 15 residues. Per germline, CDR1 SGHRS and CDR2 YFSETQ. This chain's CDR3 is CASSRDNSLYNEQFF. The CDR3 DNA follows: TGCGCCAGCAGCCGGGACAACAGCCTGTACAATGAGCAGTTCTTC. Complete variable domain (other parts from reference TRBV5-1 and TRBJ2-1): KAGVTQTPRYLIKTRGQQVTLSCSPISGHRSVSWYQQTPGQGLQFLFEYFSETQRNKGNFPGRFSGRQFSNSRSEMNVSTLELGDSALYLCASSRDNSLYNEQFFGPGTRLTVL.

Comment on this clone: With a far larger clone one base away, a read error is the likely cause. V and J are TRBV7-9 and TRBJ2-7, with 11 nucleotides matching TRBD2. V lost 4 bases and J lost 2; bases outside the gene matches: 4. Germline loops: CDR1 SEHNR, CDR2 FQNEAQ (reference sequence). The CDR3 consists of 15 residues. The CDR3 sequence is CASSSGTSGTYEQYF. For the CDR3, the DNA is TGTGCCAGCAGCTCGGGGACTAGCGGAACCTACGAGCAGTACTTC.

This chain connects TRBV19 to TRBJ2-7; D uncertain. V dropped 3 bases and J dropped 5 bases, with 11 bases sitting between them. Germline V CDR1 and CDR2: LNHDA, SQIVND (reference sequence). The CDR3 runs to 13 residues. CDR3 protein: CASSILPFNEQYF. Here the CDR3 DNA reads TGTGCCAGTAGTATCCTACCATTTAACGAGCAGTACTTC.

CDR3 protein: CASSDKAGGVQGTDTQYF. Here the CDR3 DNA reads TGTGCCAGCAGTGATAAAGCGGGAGGGGTCCAGGGGACAGATACGCAGTATTTT. This sequence joins TRBV2 and TRBJ2-3; 10 bases align to TRBD2. This CDR3 has 18 residues. The trim removed 3 bases at V and 3 bases at J, leaving 12 bases unmatched. The germline V gene encodes CDR1 SNHLY and CDR2 FYNNEI. The full variable domain, completed using reference TRBV2 and TRBJ2-3, is EPEVTQTPSHQVTQMGQEVILRCVPISNHLYFYWYRQILGQKVEFLVSFYNNEISEKSEIFDDQFSVERPDGSNFTLKIRSTKLEDSAMYFCASSDKAGGVQGTDTQYFGPGTRLTVL.

The chain links TRBV18 to TRBJ2-1; TRBD2 agrees at 8 bases. The germline gives CDR1 KGHSH, CDR2 LQKENI. There are 14 residues in the CDR3. Trimming at V came to 4 bases and at J to 5 bases, leaving 4 bases not matched to a gene. CDR3 region: CASSQELADNEQFF. In nucleotides, the CDR3 is TGTGCCAGCTCACAAGAACTAGCGGACAATGAGCAGTTCTTC. The whole variable domain, remainder taken from reference TRBV18 and TRBJ2-1, is NAGVMQNPRHLVRRRGQEARLRCSPMKGHSHVYWYRQLPEEGLKFMVYLQKENIIDESGMPKERFSAEFPKEGPSILRIQQVVRGDSAAYFCASSQELADNEQFFGPGTRLTVL.

In this sample, this clone turned up a few times. The chain joins TRBV4-1 to TRBJ1-2; 7 positions match TRBD1. The CDR3 is made up of 12 amino acids. V was pared by 4 bases and J by 4 bases, with 0 bases of the junction left unmatched. CDR1 is MGHRA, CDR2 YSYEKL, per germline. The CDR3 DNA reads as TGCGCCAGCAGCCGGACAGGCTATGGCTACACCTTC. It yields the protein CASSRTGYGYTF.

This clone showed up just a few times. The chain has TRBV10-3 and TRBJ2-1; TRBD2 aligns across 12 bases. V was clipped by 6 bases and J by 7 bases; unmatched bases: 7. The CDR3 runs 15 residues. Germline V CDR1 and CDR2: ENHRY, SYGVKD. The CDR3 region has the DNA TGTGCCATCAGACCGACTAGCGGGGGAGTGAATGAGCAGTTCTTC. Translated: CAIRPTSGGVNEQFF.

This chain links TRBV6-1 with TRBJ1-1; D not certain. Trimming removed 5 bases at V and 1 base at J, with 5 bases between. Germline-derived CDR1 and CDR2 are MNHNS and SASEGT. This CDR3 comprises 12 residues. CDR3 DNA sequence: TGTGCCAGCAGTACAGCGAACACTGAAGCTTTCTTT. Protein product: CASSTANTEAFF.

The chain recombines TRBV6-4 with TRBJ2-3; 8 bases map to TRBD1. V lost 11 bases to trimming and J lost 2 bases; unmatched junction nucleotides: 9. Per the germline V gene, CDR1 is MRHNA and CDR2 is SNTAGT. CDR3 length equals 14 residues. CDR3 loop: CAGQDRVITDTQYF. CDR3 DNA: TGTGCCGGTCAGGACAGGGTTATCACAGATACGCAGTATTTT.

J is TRBJ2-1 and V is TRBV27, with 13 bases identical to TRBD2. Trimming cost V 6 bases and J 10 bases; bases outside gene matches: 6. This CDR3 has 14 amino acids. The germline V gene encodes CDR1 MNHEY and CDR2 SMNVEV (reference sequence). CDR3 DNA sequence: TGTGCCAGCAGAGGACTAGCGGGAGAAAGGGAGCAGTTCTTC. Protein product: CASRGLAGEREQFF.

J is TRBJ2-1 and V is TRBV28; the match to TRBD2 covers 11 bases. The CDR3 is 16 residues long. CDR1 is MDHEN, CDR2 SYDVKM, per germline. V lost 4 bases and J lost 7; bases outside the gene matches: 9. The CDR3 loop reads CASSSTTSGKYNEQFF. CDR3 nucleotides: TGTGCCAGCAGTTCGACGACTAGCGGGAAATATAATGAGCAGTTCTTC. Combining the CDR3 with reference TRBV28 and TRBJ2-1 gives the whole variable domain DVKVTQSSRYLVKRTGEKVFLECVQDMDHENMFWYRQDPGLGLRLIYFSYDVKMKEKGDIPEGYSVSREKKERFSLILESASTNQTSMYLCASSSTTSGKYNEQFFGPGTRLTVL.

V gene TRBV2 combines with J gene TRBJ2-1; no reliable D call. V dropped 1 base and J dropped 6 bases, with 10 bases sitting between them. Looked up from germline, CDR1 is SNHLY and CDR2 is FYNNEI. The CDR3 is made up of 14 amino acids. The CDR3 here is CASSEGLDPNEQFF. As DNA, the CDR3 is TGTGCCAGCAGTGAAGGTTTGGACCCCAATGAGCAGTTCTTC.

The chain joins TRBV28 to TRBJ2-7; D perhaps matches TRBD1 (6 bases). Germline V lookup: CDR1 MDHEN, CDR2 SYDVKM. Trimming took 5 bases from V and 1 from J, leaving 12 bases between them. This CDR3 contains 14 residues. The CDR3 nucleotides are TGTGCCAGCAGTAAGGTAACAGGGTCCTACGAGCAGTACTTC. It is translated as CASSKVTGSYEQYF.

V and J are TRBV14 and TRBJ2-1, with TRBD1 matching 9 bases. CDR1 is SGHDN and CDR2 is FVKESK in the germline V gene. J gave up 6 bases and V 0 bases, and 3 bases lay outside the gene matches. There are 15 residues in the CDR3. The CDR3 DNA sequence: TGTGCCAGCAGCCAAGATTGGGACAGGGTCAATGAGCAGTTCTTC. Protein sequence: CASSQDWDRVNEQFF. The full variable domain, rest sourced from reference TRBV14 and TRBJ2-1, is EAGVTQFPSHSVIEKGQTVTLRCDPISGHDNLYWYRRVMGKEIKFLLHFVKESKQDESGMPNNRFLAERTGGTYSTLKVQPAELEDSGVYFCASSQDWDRVNEQFFGPGTRLTVL.

The chain couples TRBV6-5 to TRBJ2-3, with 10 bases aligning to TRBD1. Germline trimming cut 6 bases from V and 4 bases from J; bases unmatched to any gene: 7. CDR1 and CDR2 (germline): MNHEY, SVGAGI. The CDR3 has 15 amino acids. The CDR3: CASSPGQGRADTQYF. In DNA form, the CDR3 reads TGTGCCAGCAGCCCGGGACAGGGGAGGGCAGATACGCAGTATTTT.

This chain links TRBV7-3 with TRBJ1-1; 10 nucleotides line up with TRBD1. This CDR3 is 13 amino acids long. Germline-derived CDR1 and CDR2 are SGHTA and FQGTGA. V lost 5 bases and J lost 11; bases outside the gene matches: 8. DNA for the CDR3: TGTGCCAGCAGCGCCGACAGGGGGCGTGAGGCTTTCTTT. Encoded protein: CASSADRGREAFF. Drawing the rest from reference TRBV7-3 and TRBJ1-1, the complete variable domain is GAGVSQTPSNKVTEKGKYVELRCDPISGHTALYWYRQSLGQGPEFLIYFQGTGAADDSGLPNDRFFAVRPEGSVSTLKIQRTERGDSAVYLCASSADRGREAFFGQGTRLTVV.

Comment on this clone: This could be a read error, since a much larger clone is one nucleotide away. V and J are TRBV30 and TRBJ1-5; the match to TRBD1 covers 9 bases. Germline trimming cut 8 bases from V and 1 base from J; bases unmatched to any gene: 6. Per germline, CDR1 GTSNPN and CDR2 SVGIG (reference sequence). The CDR3 spans 14 residues. Here the CDR3 reads CASSDRGSNQPQHF. The CDR3 DNA sequence: TGTGCCAGCAGCGACAGGGGGAGCAATCAGCCCCAGCATTTT.